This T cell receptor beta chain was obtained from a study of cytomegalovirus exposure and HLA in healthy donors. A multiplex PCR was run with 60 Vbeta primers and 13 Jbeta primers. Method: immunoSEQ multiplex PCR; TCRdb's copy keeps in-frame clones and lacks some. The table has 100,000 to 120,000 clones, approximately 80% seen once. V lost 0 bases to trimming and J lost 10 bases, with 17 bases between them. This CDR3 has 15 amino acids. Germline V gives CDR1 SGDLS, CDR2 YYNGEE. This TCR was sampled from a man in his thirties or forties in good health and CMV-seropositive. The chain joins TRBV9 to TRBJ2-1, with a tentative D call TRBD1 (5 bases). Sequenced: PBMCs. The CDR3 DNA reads TGTGCCAGCAGCGTAGAAGGGGCCGACCCCAGAGAGCAGTTCTTC. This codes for CASSVEGADPREQFF.